This T cell receptor beta chain was captured in a study of blood T cell repertoires in COVID-19. Study in general: The United States, Italy and Spain supplied acute and convalescent COVID-19 samples. From T cells, B-cell-depleted T cells, or PBMCs came the material, which was cDNA or gDNA.

As originally analysed: Researchers report that nucleated cell counts were estimated from reference gene primer amplification. TCRdb keeps only in-frame clones here, not all; method: immunoSEQ multiplex PCR. V and J calls and clone size come straight from that table; D and trimming were deduced from the DNA. Altogether about 80,000 clones are present, under 80% being singletons, with the ten largest covering roughly 15%. The J segment lost 4 bases and the V segment lost 6 bases, leaving 12 bases of the junction unmatched. This CDR3 contains 17 residues. Germline loops: CDR1 LGHDT, CDR2 YNNKEL (reference sequence).

The chain recombines TRBV3-1 (or the pseudogene TRBV3-2) with TRBJ1-5; 10 bases match TRBD1. Sequences were obtained from peripheral blood. This TCR came from a human donor in a cohort sampled during active COVID-19. Here the CDR3 DNA reads TGTGCCAGCAGTCCTGTAAGGCGGGACAGGGGAAATCAGCCCCAGCATTTT. Translating it yields CASSPVRRDRGNQPQHF.